This TCR beta chain was sequenced during a study of cytomegalovirus exposure and HLA in healthy donors. Losses at the gene ends were 4 bases for V and 5 bases for J; bases not matched to a gene: 4. CDR1 SGHAT and CDR2 FQNNGV come from the germline V gene. This CDR3 is built from 16 residues. PCR used 60 Vbeta primers and 13 Jbeta primers. Generated by immunoSEQ multiplex PCR, the TCRdb table keeps only in-frame clones and is missing some. This table has 180,000 or so clones, roughly 80% appearing once. Specimen: PBMCs. The V and J genes are TRBV11-2 and TRBJ2-3; 15 positions match TRBD2. The clonotype comes from a woman aged 40 to 50 in good health and CMV-seropositive. This CDR3 reads CASSSGLAGGGDTQYF. The DNA of the CDR3 is TGTGCCAGCAGCTCGGGACTAGCGGGAGGAGGAGATACGCAGTATTTT.